The 18 T cell receptor beta chains below were found in one sample sequenced in a study of CD8 T cells in Susac syndrome (dated by TCRdb to the late 2010s). Library preparation used the immunoSEQ multiplex PCR assay. RNA was extracted using the RNeasy kit, and roughly 0.45 to 1 ug of the RNA was reverse transcribed with random hexamers. Using fastp at Q25 and MiXCR, TCRdb reprocessed the public reads and kept productive beta chains. Rows are unified per CDR3 protein, each entry keeping the most common DNA and genes. The sample table lists fewer than 200,000 distinct CDR3 sequences, approximately 94% of them with a count of one. Of the sample, over 0.095% is held by the ten largest clones. The specimen was CD4+ T cells from PBMCs. These receptors came from a human donor with Susac syndrome.

The chain employs TRBV5-6 and TRBJ1-4, with no clear D. The germline gives CDR1 SGHDT, CDR2 YYEEEE. The germline V and J ends were trimmed by 2 bases and 8 bases, with 13 bases remaining between them. The CDR3 extends over 14 amino acids. The chain's CDR3 is CASSFSEGREKLFF. For the CDR3, the DNA is TGTGCCAGCAGCTTCTCAGAGGGTCGGGAAAAACTGTTTTTT.

The chain carries TRBV20-1 and TRBJ1-2; D is unresolved. Germline CDR1 reads DFQATT; CDR2 reads SNEGSKA (reference sequence). This CDR3 region has 11 residues. The DNA of the CDR3 is TGCAGCACTGTATCTAGTTATGGCTACACCTTC. As protein: CSTVSSYGYTF.

The CDR3 reads CSATDLREGDYGYTF. The CDR3, as DNA: TGCAGTGCTACCGACCTTAGGGAGGGAGACTATGGCTACACCTTC. The chain combines TRBV20-1 with TRBJ1-2, with D hard to call. The V and J ends lost 4 bases and 3 bases respectively, with 18 bases between them. The germline V gene has CDR1 DFQATT and CDR2 SNEGSKA (reference sequence). The CDR3 runs to 15 residues.

The rearrangement links TRBV15 to TRBJ1-5; the D gene is possibly TRBD1 (5 bases). The length of the CDR3 is 16 residues. Trimming left V 1 base short and J 6 bases short, with 16 bases between. In germline, CDR1 is LNHNV, CDR2 YYDKDF (reference sequence). The chain's CDR3 is CATSRVRDVARQPQHF. The CDR3 DNA follows: TGTGCCACCAGCAGAGTTAGGGACGTGGCTCGTCAGCCCCAGCATTTT.

The chain couples TRBV9 to TRBJ2-2; TRBD1 matches 7 bases. Germline V lookup: CDR1 SGDLS, CDR2 YYNGEE. The CDR3 has 15 amino acids. Unmatched junction bases numbered 9, after V lost 3 bases and J lost 7 bases. The CDR3 here is CASSADRLWGGELFF. CDR3 coding DNA: TGTGCCAGCAGCGCGGACAGGTTGTGGGGCGGGGAGCTGTTTTTT.

The J gene is TRBJ1-2, the V gene TRBV20-1, with D perhaps matching TRBD1 (6 bases). V dropped 5 bases and J dropped 0 bases, with 10 bases sitting between them. CDR3 length: 13 residues. From germline, CDR1 is DFQATT and CDR2 SNEGSKA (reference sequence). The CDR3 nucleotides are TGCAGTGCTCGTAGGACAGCTAACTATGGCTACACCTTC. Residues: CSARRTANYGYTF.

V gene TRBV12-3 or TRBV12-4 combines with J gene TRBJ2-4, with 8 bases lining up with TRBD1. After removal of 5 bases from V and 0 bases from J, the junction contained 6 bases not matched to a gene. The CDR3 spans 16 residues. The CDR3 spells CASSLTQGAAKNIQYF. The CDR3 bases are TGTGCCAGCAGTCTCACTCAGGGGGCAGCCAAAAACATTCAGTACTTC.

V gene TRBV2 combines with J gene TRBJ1-6; D may be TRBD1 (5 bases). This CDR3 contains 12 residues. CDR1 and CDR2 from the germline V gene are SNHLY and FYNNEI. Trimming pared 3 bases from V and 15 bases from J, leaving 12 bases between. For the CDR3, the DNA is TGTGCCAGCAGTGAGGCCGGTGGACACCTCCACTTT. Its protein is CASSEAGGHLHF.

The chain uses TRBV12-3 or TRBV12-4 and TRBJ1-1; maybe TRBD1 (6 bases). The CDR3 consists of 15 residues. V lost 5 bases, J lost 4 bases, and 17 bases lay in between. The CDR3 loop reads CASSDRGRGLTEAFF. In nucleotides, the CDR3 is TGTGCCAGCAGTGACCGAGGCAGGGGACTCACTGAAGCTTTCTTT.

Here the CDR3 reads CSVAQVLSTDTQYF. The CDR3 DNA is TGCAGCGTTGCACAGGTCCTGAGCACAGATACGCAGTATTTT. This rearrangement joins TRBV29-1 to TRBJ2-3; D is possibly TRBD1 (5 bases). Deletions cut 4 bases from V and 0 bases from J, with 11 bases between. Germline V gives CDR1 SQVTM, CDR2 ANQGSEA. This CDR3 contains 14 residues.

V usage is TRBV20-1 and J usage is TRBJ1-1; possibly TRBD1 for D (5 bases). From germline, CDR1 is DFQATT and CDR2 SNEGSKA (reference sequence). CDR3 size: 12 residues. V lost 3 bases and J 6 bases, leaving 11 bases between the germline ends. CDR3 in amino acids: CSASDVGAEAFF. The CDR3 bases are TGCAGTGCTAGTGACGTAGGGGCTGAAGCTTTCTTT.

The V gene is TRBV20-1, the J gene TRBJ2-7, with no clear D. Germline V gene data show CDR1 as DFQATT and CDR2 as SNEGSKA (reference sequence). The CDR3 covers 14 residues. The CDR3 sequence is CSGSTPQGTYEQYF. CDR3 DNA: TGCAGCGGAAGTACCCCACAAGGGACCTACGAGCAGTACTTC.

The chain employs TRBV12-3 or TRBV12-4 and TRBJ2-1; D is undetermined. The CDR3 has 13 residues. The V end was cut by 1 base, the J end by 6 bases, with 7 bases between. The CDR3 reads CASSLGWGNEQFF. The CDR3, as DNA: TGTGCCAGCAGTTTAGGTTGGGGCAATGAGCAGTTCTTC.

This chain uses TRBV7-2 with TRBJ2-6; TRBD1 matches 8 bases. Trimming cost V 4 bases and J 2 bases; bases outside gene matches: 10. From germline, CDR1 is SGHTA and CDR2 FQGNSA. The CDR3 sequence is 18 residues long. DNA for the CDR3: TGTGCCAGCAGCTCCCGGACAGGGATGACGACTGGGGCCAACGTCCTGACTTTC. This translates into CASSSRTGMTTGANVLTF.

This clonotype was counted a single time. J is TRBJ2-5 and V is TRBV29-1, with 10 bases that match TRBD2. Germline CDR1 SQVTM, CDR2 ANQGSEA. V lost 4 bases and J lost 2; bases outside the gene matches: 10. The CDR3 is made up of 16 amino acids. The CDR3 DNA sequence: TGCAGCGTTGCCAACTCACTACTAGCGGGGCAAGAGACCCAGTACTTC. Its protein product is CSVANSLLAGQETQYF.

J is TRBJ1-6 and V is TRBV20-1; tentative D call: TRBD1 (6 bases). Trimming pared 0 bases from V and 5 bases from J, leaving 11 bases between. Germline V CDR1 and CDR2: DFQATT, SNEGSKA (reference sequence). This CDR3 region has 15 residues. The CDR3 DNA sequence: TGCAGTGCTAGAGACAGGGGAGTTAATAATTCACCCCTCCACTTT. This encodes CSARDRGVNNSPLHF.

The J gene is TRBJ2-5, the V gene TRBV20-1; 7 bases fit TRBD1. This CDR3 has 16 amino acids. CDR1 is DFQATT, CDR2 SNEGSKA, per germline (reference sequence). Losses at the gene ends were 5 bases for V and 1 base for J; bases not matched to a gene: 13. The DNA for the CDR3 is TGCAGTGCTCATATGAATAACAGGGGACCCCAAGAGACCCAGTACTTC. Amino acids: CSAHMNNRGPQETQYF.

The V gene is TRBV5-4, the J gene TRBJ2-2; D is ambiguous. This CDR3 is 14 amino acids long. V lost 4 bases and J lost 4, with 11 bases in between. CDR1 SGHNT and CDR2 YYREEE come from the germline V gene (reference sequence). CDR3 in DNA: TGTGCCAGCAGCCCCGACTCTTCCACCGGGGAGCTGTTTTTT. Residues: CASSPDSSTGELFF.